This paragraph reports one TCR beta chain. The antigen is not known. This entry comes from a study of T cell responses to AZD1222 COVID-19 vaccine. CDR1 and CDR2 from the germline V gene are LNHDA and SQIVND (reference sequence). The CDR3 is made up of 18 amino acids. Trimming shortened V by 5 bases and J by 0 bases, and 20 bases separated the two germline ends. The protocol was immunoSEQ multiplex PCR, while the TCRdb copy is restricted to in-frame clones and leaves out a portion. The sample carries 80,000 or so clones, roughly 90% recorded once. Overall study results and limits: Reports indicate that nearly half of spike-specific TCRs are directed at unmutated variant regions.

This specimen consisted of peripheral blood, obtained 28 days after the second AZD1222 dose. The rearrangement joins TRBV19 to TRBJ1-5, with D possibly being TRBD1 (6 bases). This sequence originates from an adult who received the AZD1222 COVID-19 vaccine. The CDR3 here is CASSPGGGAAYSNQPQHF. The CDR3 nucleotides read TGTGCCAGTAGTCCAGGAGGGGGGGCTGCTTATAGCAATCAGCCCCAGCATTTT.